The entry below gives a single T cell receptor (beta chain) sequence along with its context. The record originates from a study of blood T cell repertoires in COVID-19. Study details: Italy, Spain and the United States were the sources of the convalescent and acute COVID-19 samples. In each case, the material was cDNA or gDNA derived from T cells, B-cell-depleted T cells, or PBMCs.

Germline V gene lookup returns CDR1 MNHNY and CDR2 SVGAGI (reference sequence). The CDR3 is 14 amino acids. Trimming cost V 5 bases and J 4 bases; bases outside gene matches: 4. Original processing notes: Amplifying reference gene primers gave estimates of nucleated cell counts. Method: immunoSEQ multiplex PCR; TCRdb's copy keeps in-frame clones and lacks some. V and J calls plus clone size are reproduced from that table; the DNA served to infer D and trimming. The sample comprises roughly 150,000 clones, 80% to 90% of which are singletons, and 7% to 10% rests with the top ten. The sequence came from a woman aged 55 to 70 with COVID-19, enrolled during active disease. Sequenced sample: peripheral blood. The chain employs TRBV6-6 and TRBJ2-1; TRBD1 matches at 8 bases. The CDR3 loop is CASSRGTGYNEQFF. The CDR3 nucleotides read TGTGCCAGCAGTCGCGGGACAGGTTACAATGAGCAGTTCTTC.